Listed here are 15 T cell receptor beta chains from one sample, sequenced in a study of blood T cell repertoires in COVID-19. Produced via immunoSEQ multiplex PCR; TCRdb's table is partial and in-frame only. The sample has about 290,000 clones; approximately 80% are singletons. The specimen was peripheral blood. These receptors were taken from a woman aged 50 to 65 with active or convalescent COVID-19.

This clone occurred a few times. V gene TRBV3-1 (or the pseudogene TRBV3-2) combines with J gene TRBJ2-3; 11 bases line up with TRBD2. From germline, CDR1 is LGHDT and CDR2 YNNKEL (reference sequence). J lost 14 bases, V lost 5 bases, and 3 bases had no gene match. The CDR3 loop spans 11 amino acids. The CDR3 sequence: CASSNSGRAYF. The DNA for the CDR3 is TGTGCCAGCAGCAATAGCGGGAGGGCGTATTTT.

This chain joins TRBV18 and TRBJ1-2; D remains unclear. The germline V gene encodes CDR1 KGHSH and CDR2 LQKENI. V was pared by 3 bases and J by 8 bases, with 7 bases between. The CDR3 loop spans 11 amino acids. CDR3 nucleotides: TGTGCCAGCTCACCCGGGGTAGGCTACACCTTC. The encoded protein is CASSPGVGYTF.

The chain combines TRBV3-1 (or the pseudogene TRBV3-2) with TRBJ1-1, with TRBD1 identical over 9 bases. CDR1 and CDR2 (germline): LGHDT, YNNKEL (reference sequence). The CDR3 extends over 16 amino acids. The V segment lost 7 bases and the J segment 2 bases; nucleotides outside the gene matches: 11. The CDR3 DNA follows: TGTGCCAGCACCTACGAACAGGGGGCCGGAAACACTGAAGCTTTCTTT. Translated, it gives CASTYEQGAGNTEAFF.

In its sample, this clone was seen once. The chain has TRBV25-1 and TRBJ2-4, with 16 nucleotides matching TRBD2. Trimming took 6 bases from V and 6 from J; bases not matched to a gene: 11. Germline CDR1 reads MGHDK; CDR2 reads SYGVNS. The CDR3 has 18 amino acids. The chain's CDR3 is CASSPGTSGRVEGNIQYF. In nucleotides, the CDR3 is TGTGCCAGCAGCCCAGGGACTAGCGGGAGGGTGGAGGGAAACATTCAGTACTTC.

This chain joins TRBV19 and TRBJ1-2; 10 bases are shared with TRBD1. Per germline, CDR1 LNHDA and CDR2 SQIVND (reference sequence). J gave up 5 bases and V 0 bases, and 12 bases lay outside the gene matches. The CDR3 is 18 residues long. The CDR3 spells CASSIDLLPDRGQYGYTF. Written as DNA, the CDR3 is TGTGCCAGTAGTATAGATCTATTGCCTGACAGGGGGCAATATGGCTACACCTTC.

A remark on this clone: The sample has other DNA sequences that encode this CDR3 too. The gene calls are TRBV18 and TRBJ2-7; 9 nucleotides agree with TRBD2. The germline V gene has CDR1 KGHSH and CDR2 LQKENI. The V segment lost 3 bases and the J segment 2 bases; nucleotides outside the gene matches: 5. The CDR3 has 15 residues. Here the CDR3 reads CASSPPGLATYEQYF. The CDR3 DNA follows: TGTGCCAGCTCACCTCCGGGACTAGCTACCTACGAGCAGTACTTC.

Of note for this clone: The same CDR3 arises from other DNA sequences in this sample as well. The CDR3 DNA sequence: TGTGCCAGCAGCCGACTAGCGGGAGACTACGAGCAGTACTTC. It yields the protein CASSRLAGDYEQYF. The chain uses TRBV9 and TRBJ2-7; 12 bases match TRBD2. Germline V lookup: CDR1 SGDLS, CDR2 YYNGEE. V trimming: 4 bases; J trimming: 3 bases; junction bases outside the gene matches: 2. There are 14 residues in the CDR3.

V usage is TRBV7-3 and J usage is TRBJ2-7; no clear D. Trimming removed 4 bases at V and 4 bases at J, with 23 bases between. The germline V gene has CDR1 SGHTA and CDR2 FQGTGA. There are 17 residues in the CDR3. The CDR3 spells CASSSPHPDGTGYEQYF. As DNA, the CDR3 is TGTGCCAGCAGCTCCCCACACCCCGACGGTACCGGGTACGAGCAGTACTTC.

This clone has a handful of counts. The chain has TRBV27 and TRBJ2-3; 11 nucleotides align to TRBD2. Trimming took 5 bases from V and 3 from J; bases not matched to a gene: 7. CDR3 length: 16 residues. The V gene's germline CDR1 is MNHEY and CDR2 SMNVEV (reference sequence). This chain's CDR3 is CASSAFGTSGTDTQYF. In nucleotides, the CDR3 is TGTGCCAGCAGTGCTTTCGGGACTAGCGGAACAGATACGCAGTATTTT.

The rearrangement joins TRBV19 to TRBJ2-1, with TRBD2 identical over 7 bases. The CDR3 is made up of 16 amino acids. CDR1 is LNHDA, CDR2 SQIVND, per germline (reference sequence). V dropped 5 bases and J dropped 5; count of bases not matched to a gene: 12. In DNA, the CDR3 is TGTGCCAGTAGTTTTAGGCCAGCGGGACGGCACAATGAGCAGTTCTTC. Residues: CASSFRPAGRHNEQFF.

The genes are TRBV5-1 and TRBJ1-4; D is undetermined. CDR1 is SGHRS, CDR2 YFSETQ, per germline. This CDR3 region has 15 residues. V lost 4 bases and J lost 4, with 14 bases in between. The chain's CDR3 is CASSAILGDNEKLFF. DNA of the CDR3: TGCGCCAGCAGCGCCATTCTCGGAGATAATGAAAAACTGTTTTTT.

This sequence joins TRBV28 and TRBJ2-7, with a possible D match to TRBD2 (5 bases). The CDR3 has 14 residues. Germline CDR1 is MDHEN and CDR2 is SYDVKM. Trimming stripped 6 bases from V and 6 bases from J, with 18 bases between. CDR3 sequence: CASSQPDLRAEQYF. CDR3 DNA sequence: TGTGCCAGCAGCCAACCCGACCTGAGGGCCGAGCAGTACTTC.

The gene calls are TRBV18 and TRBJ2-1; D not resolved. The CDR3 is made up of 12 amino acids. The ends were cut back, 2 bases at V and 6 bases at J, with 5 bases in the middle. CDR1 and CDR2 (germline): KGHSH, LQKENI. CDR3 DNA: TGTGCCAGCTCACCAATCTCCAATGAGCAGTTCTTC. Translation gives CASSPISNEQFF.

V usage is TRBV19 and J usage is TRBJ2-5, with 12 bases that match TRBD2. The germline V gene has CDR1 LNHDA and CDR2 SQIVND (reference sequence). The CDR3 spans 16 residues. Trimming removed 5 bases from V and 5 bases from J; junction bases left unmatched: 9. CDR3 in amino acids: CASSPEGLAGGETQYF. DNA for the CDR3: TGTGCCAGTAGTCCAGAAGGCCTAGCGGGAGGGGAGACCCAGTACTTC.

The DNA for the CDR3 is TGTGCCAGCAGTTCCCCAGGACTAGCGGGGGGAGAGACCCAGTACTTC. Encoded protein: CASSSPGLAGGETQYF. This chain joins TRBV6-5 and TRBJ2-5, with 14 bases fitting TRBD2. CDR3 length: 16 residues. From germline, CDR1 is MNHEY and CDR2 SVGAGI. V trimming: 4 bases; J trimming: 4 bases; junction bases outside the gene matches: 5.